One sample yielded the 3 T cell receptor beta chains listed below, sequenced in a study of cytomegalovirus exposure and HLA in healthy donors. The PCR was carried out with 60 Vbeta primers and 13 Jbeta primers. The method was immunoSEQ multiplex PCR; TCRdb's version includes in-frame clones alone and lacks a portion of them. The sample lists under 200,000 clones, roughly 70% occurring once. Sequencing was done on a sample of PBMCs. These receptor sequences come from a girl between 5 and 17 years old in good health and CMV-seronegative.

The rearrangement joins TRBV25-1 to TRBJ1-4; 12 nucleotides line up with TRBD1. CDR1 and CDR2 (germline): MGHDK, SYGVNS. This CDR3 has 18 amino acids. V shed 7 bases and J 2 bases; nucleotides not matched to a gene: 11. The CDR3 DNA sequence: TGTGCCAGCACCGCCCCCCCGGGACAGGGGGCGACTAATGAAAAACTGTTTTTT. This encodes CASTAPPGQGATNEKLFF.

The chain has TRBV7-6 and TRBJ1-1, with TRBD1 matching over 7 bases. Germline V gene data show CDR1 as SGHVS and CDR2 as FNYEAQ. This CDR3 is built from 15 residues. V lost 3 bases to trimming and J lost 1 base; unmatched junction nucleotides: 5. For the CDR3, the DNA is TGTGCCAGCAGCTTCGCCGGGACAGAGAACACTGAAGCTTTCTTT. It yields the protein CASSFAGTENTEAFF.

This clone was found once. The rearrangement uses TRBV6-5 and TRBJ2-7; 7 nucleotides line up with TRBD1. This CDR3 region has 12 residues. Germline CDR1 MNHEY, CDR2 SVGAGI. The trim removed 4 bases at V and 10 bases at J, leaving 7 bases unmatched. The CDR3 nucleotides read TGTGCCAGCAGTTCCGGACAGGCCTCACAGTACTTC. Translation: CASSSGQASQYF.